This T cell receptor beta chain was found in a study of OX40 agonist ivuxolimab in advanced cancers. Study background: Aged roughly 23 to 80 with a mean of approximately 60 years, they were about 78% male.

About this clone: The antigen is unknown.

Produced via immunoSEQ multiplex PCR; TCRdb's table is partial and in-frame only. This sample has around 99,000 clones, with approximately 89% found just once. Systemic immunosuppression or a history of autoimmune disease excluded patients. General study points: At 0.1 to 3.0 mg/kg and by week 6, clonal expansion occurred in CD4+ and CD8+ blood T cells.

The V gene's germline CDR1 is SGHTS and CDR2 YDEGEE. The CDR3 covers 14 residues. V was shortened by 5 bases and J by 2 bases, with 14 bases between the two germline ends. This chain connects TRBV5-8 to TRBJ2-7; D tentatively fits TRBD1 or TRBD2 (5 bases each). The sample consisted of CD4+ or CD8+ T cells sorted from blood, taken in a trial of the OX40 agonist ivuxolimab. The sequence came from an adult with an advanced solid tumor such as melanoma, head and neck, liver or kidney cancer. The CDR3 is CASSHRTPPYEQYF. The CDR3 nucleotides read TGTGCCAGCAGTCACAGGACTCCCCCCTACGAGCAGTACTTC.